A selection of T cell receptor beta chains follows, all from one sample in a study of T cell responses to AZD1222 COVID-19 vaccine. Repertoires were generated with immunoSEQ multiplex PCR, while TCRdb's copy carries only in-frame clones and drops some. The repertoire has more than 250,000 clones, 90% to 95% of them found once; the top ten carry roughly 0.51%. The input for sequencing was peripheral blood, taken on day 0 of AZD1222 vaccination. All receptors derive from an adult in good health. CDR3s include the opening cysteine and the closing phenylalanine or tryptophan. The order of the fields is J gene, clone size, V gene, D gene, CDR3 DNA, CDR3 protein. A D gene is named only where the DNA matches it firmly. Size values are once, few and many counts, or a class for expanded clones, and some rows have none.

j_call: TRBJ2-6; clone_size: .; v_call: TRBV3-1/TRBV3-2; d_call: .; cdr3_nt: TGTGCCAGCAGCCAAGATCTCACTGGGGCCAACGTCCTGACTTTC; cdr3_aa: CASSQDLTGANVLTF
j_call: TRBJ1-2; clone_size: few; v_call: TRBV19; d_call: .; cdr3_nt: TGTGCCAGTAGTGTCCGGGACATTCGAGGCTACACCTTC; cdr3_aa: CASSVRDIRGYTF
j_call: TRBJ1-2; clone_size: .; v_call: TRBV6-5; d_call: .; cdr3_nt: TGTGCCAGCAGCCCCGGCGGCTTCAACTATGGCTACACCTTC; cdr3_aa: CASSPGGFNYGYTF
j_call: TRBJ1-1; clone_size: .; v_call: TRBV18; d_call: .; cdr3_nt: TGTGCCAGCTCACCCATTGTGGGGGCAGCTTTCTTT; cdr3_aa: CASSPIVGAAFF
j_call: TRBJ1-2; clone_size: .; v_call: TRBV9; d_call: TRBD1; cdr3_nt: TGTGCCAGCAGCAAGCGGACAGGGGGCAGGGACTATGGCTACACCTTC; cdr3_aa: CASSKRTGGRDYGYTF
j_call: TRBJ2-2; clone_size: .; v_call: TRBV7-3; d_call: .; cdr3_nt: TGTGCCAGCAGCCGGTCCACCACCGGGGAGCTGTTTTTT; cdr3_aa: CASSRSTTGELFF
j_call: TRBJ2-1; clone_size: .; v_call: TRBV5-1; d_call: .; cdr3_nt: TGCGCCAGCAGCCCCGTGGGGAATGAGCAGTTCTTC; cdr3_aa: CASSPVGNEQFF
j_call: TRBJ1-6; clone_size: .; v_call: TRBV3-1/TRBV3-2; d_call: .; cdr3_nt: TGTGCCAGCAGCCAAAAGGGGTCCGGTGTGGGTTTGGGGAATTCACCCCTCCACTTT; cdr3_aa: CASSQKGSGVGLGNSPLHF
j_call: TRBJ1-2; clone_size: once; v_call: TRBV16; d_call: .; cdr3_nt: TGTGCCAGCAGCCTCCGGGACGTAGACTCCTATGGCTACACCTTC; cdr3_aa: CASSLRDVDSYGYTF
j_call: TRBJ2-3; clone_size: once; v_call: TRBV29-1; d_call: TRBD2; cdr3_nt: TGCAGCGCCTTGGGGTGGGCGGGAGGTGGCACAGATACGCAGTATTTT; cdr3_aa: CSALGWAGGGTDTQYF
j_call: TRBJ1-3; clone_size: few; v_call: TRBV18; d_call: .; cdr3_nt: TGTGCCAGCTCCCCTCTGGAGAGAAACACCATATATTTT; cdr3_aa: CASSPLERNTIYF
j_call: TRBJ1-2; clone_size: .; v_call: TRBV6-2/TRBV6-3; d_call: .; cdr3_nt: TGTGCCAGCAGTTACTCGGTGGGTGGCTACACCTTC; cdr3_aa: CASSYSVGGYTF
j_call: TRBJ1-2; clone_size: .; v_call: TRBV2; d_call: .; cdr3_nt: TGTGCCAGCAGGCAAGGTCTCGGGACGGCTATGTACTACACCTTC; cdr3_aa: CASRQGLGTAMYYTF
j_call: TRBJ1-1; clone_size: .; v_call: TRBV20-1; d_call: .; cdr3_nt: TGCAGTGCTAGTTCCTCGTGGACTGAAGCTTTCTTT; cdr3_aa: CSASSSWTEAFF
j_call: TRBJ2-1; clone_size: .; v_call: TRBV3-1/TRBV3-2; d_call: TRBD2; cdr3_nt: TGTGCCAGCAGCCATACTAGCGGGAGCAATGAGCAGTTCTTC; cdr3_aa: CASSHTSGSNEQFF
j_call: TRBJ1-5; clone_size: .; v_call: TRBV7-2; d_call: .; cdr3_nt: TGTGCCAGCAGCTTGCAGGACGGATTCAATCAGCCCCAGCATTTT; cdr3_aa: CASSLQDGFNQPQHF
j_call: TRBJ2-7; clone_size: .; v_call: TRBV10-3; d_call: TRBD1; cdr3_nt: TGTGCCACAGTAAGACCGGGACAGGGGGCGGGGGAGCAGTACTTC; cdr3_aa: CATVRPGQGAGEQYF
j_call: TRBJ2-7; clone_size: once; v_call: TRBV18; d_call: .; cdr3_nt: TGTGCCAGCTCACCAGGGTTGGTGCAGGGCAACGAGCAGTACTTC; cdr3_aa: CASSPGLVQGNEQYF
j_call: TRBJ2-7; clone_size: .; v_call: TRBV11-2; d_call: .; cdr3_nt: TGTGCCAGCAGCTCCCTCGGCCACGAGCAGTACTTC; cdr3_aa: CASSSLGHEQYF
j_call: TRBJ2-2; clone_size: .; v_call: TRBV7-2; d_call: TRBD2; cdr3_nt: TGTGCCAGCAGCGCAACTAGCGGGATTAACACCGGGGAGCTGTTTTTT; cdr3_aa: CASSATSGINTGELFF
j_call: TRBJ2-3; clone_size: once; v_call: TRBV5-1; d_call: TRBD1; cdr3_nt: TGCGCCAGCAGCTCTTTCCCCGGGACAGGGGGCGAAGATACGCAGTATTTT; cdr3_aa: CASSSFPGTGGEDTQYF
j_call: TRBJ1-1; clone_size: .; v_call: TRBV28; d_call: .; cdr3_nt: TGTGCCAGCAGTCCTCTCTACGAGGGTGTAGCTTTCTTT; cdr3_aa: CASSPLYEGVAFF
j_call: TRBJ2-2; clone_size: once; v_call: TRBV6-5; d_call: .; cdr3_nt: TGTGCCAGCAGGTCTAACGACGGGGCCGGGGAGCTGTTTTTT; cdr3_aa: CASRSNDGAGELFF
j_call: TRBJ2-3; clone_size: .; v_call: TRBV5-4; d_call: .; cdr3_nt: TGTGCCAGCAGCTTGACCGGAACTAGTGCTAGCACAGATACGCAGTATTTT; cdr3_aa: CASSLTGTSASTDTQYF
j_call: TRBJ2-3; clone_size: .; v_call: TRBV19; d_call: .; cdr3_nt: TGTGCCAGTAGCACTCCGTCCACAGATACGCAGTATTTT; cdr3_aa: CASSTPSTDTQYF
j_call: TRBJ2-1; clone_size: .; v_call: TRBV5-4; d_call: .; cdr3_nt: TGTGCCAGCAGACCCGTTGGGGGGAGAGACTACAATGAGCAGTTCTTC; cdr3_aa: CASRPVGGRDYNEQFF
j_call: TRBJ1-6; clone_size: once; v_call: TRBV27; d_call: TRBD1; cdr3_nt: TGTGCCAGCAGCCGGGGGAGGGGGCTTGGGGCACCCCTCCACTTT; cdr3_aa: CASSRGRGLGAPLHF
j_call: TRBJ1-6; clone_size: .; v_call: TRBV5-1; d_call: TRBD1; cdr3_nt: TGCGCCAGCAGCCCGGGACAGGGGGTCTCCTATAATTCACCCCTCCACTTT; cdr3_aa: CASSPGQGVSYNSPLHF
j_call: TRBJ1-2; clone_size: .; v_call: TRBV7-2; d_call: .; cdr3_nt: TGTGCCAGCAGCTTAGCCGGGCGAAACTATGGCTACACCTTC; cdr3_aa: CASSLAGRNYGYTF
j_call: TRBJ2-7; clone_size: .; v_call: TRBV6-5; d_call: TRBD1; cdr3_nt: TGTGCCAGCAGTCAACAGGGGAAGTCCTACGAGCAGTACTTC; cdr3_aa: CASSQQGKSYEQYF
j_call: TRBJ1-1; clone_size: .; v_call: TRBV10-2; d_call: .; cdr3_nt: TGCGCCAGCAGCCCCGCGGAGGCTGAAGCTTTCTTT; cdr3_aa: CASSPAEAEAFF
j_call: TRBJ1-4; clone_size: .; v_call: TRBV5-5; d_call: TRBD1; cdr3_nt: TGTGCCAGCAGCTTGGTACAGGGGAGCGAAAAACTGTTTTTT; cdr3_aa: CASSLVQGSEKLFF
j_call: TRBJ1-5; clone_size: .; v_call: TRBV7-2; d_call: .; cdr3_nt: TGTGCCAGCAGCCTCGCTGGCGGGGAAGGGCAGCCCCAGCATTTT; cdr3_aa: CASSLAGGEGQPQHF
j_call: TRBJ2-3; clone_size: .; v_call: TRBV5-1; d_call: .; cdr3_nt: TGCGCCAGCAGCTTGGACCTCACAGATACGCAGTATTTT; cdr3_aa: CASSLDLTDTQYF
j_call: TRBJ2-1; clone_size: .; v_call: TRBV4-1; d_call: .; cdr3_nt: TGCGCCAGCAGCCCAACAGGGATAATTAATGAGCAGTTCTTC; cdr3_aa: CASSPTGIINEQFF
j_call: TRBJ1-3; clone_size: .; v_call: TRBV15; d_call: .; cdr3_nt: TGTGCCACCAGCAGAGAGGGAACAGCCTCTGGAAACACCATATATTTT; cdr3_aa: CATSREGTASGNTIYF
j_call: TRBJ2-7; clone_size: .; v_call: TRBV7-8; d_call: .; cdr3_nt: TGTGCCAGCAGCCCCCTGGGTCCCTACGAGCAGTACTTC; cdr3_aa: CASSPLGPYEQYF
j_call: TRBJ2-4; clone_size: .; v_call: TRBV5-5; d_call: TRBD1; cdr3_nt: TGTGCCAGCAGCGCGGACAGGGGTTCGGTAAACATTCAGTACTTC; cdr3_aa: CASSADRGSVNIQYF
j_call: TRBJ2-7; clone_size: .; v_call: TRBV5-4; d_call: .; cdr3_nt: TGTGCCAGCAGCACTCAGGACGGCTACGAGCAGTACTTC; cdr3_aa: CASSTQDGYEQYF